Detailed here is one T cell receptor (beta chain). This record belongs to a study of blood T cell repertoires in COVID-19. The method was immunoSEQ multiplex PCR; TCRdb's version includes in-frame clones alone and lacks a portion of them. The sample consists of 120,000 or so clones, 75% to 85% of them appearing once. The J segment lost 0 bases and the V segment lost 5 bases, leaving 5 bases of the junction unmatched. The CDR3 runs to 15 residues. The germline gives CDR1 SGHTA, CDR2 FQGTGA. The sample was peripheral blood. The chain joins TRBV7-3 to TRBJ1-1; 8 bases align to TRBD1. This receptor was identified in a woman aged 55-70 years with acute or convalescent COVID-19. CDR3 amino acids: CASSPNRGVNTEAFF. CDR3 nucleotide sequence: TGTGCCAGCAGCCCAAACAGGGGGGTGAACACTGAAGCTTTCTTT.